The 26 T cell receptor beta chains presented below share a single source sample, sequenced in a study of blood T cell repertoires in COVID-19 (dated by TCRdb to the early 2020s). The receptor library was made with the immunoSEQ multiplex PCR assay. As stored in TCRdb, this immuneACCESS dataset retains in-frame rearrangements with V and J assigned. A fraction of the clones does not appear; measured against another copy, unresolved V genes explain less than half of the discrepancy, and the remainder lacks a known reason. This sample gives roughly 150,000 clones in total; about four fifths of them show up just once. The top ten clonotypes cover around 18% of the sample. The specimen sequenced was PBMCs or T cells enriched from blood (not recorded which). All receptors come from a man between 60 and 75 years old who had recovered from COVID-19.

This chain connects TRBV11-1 to TRBJ2-5, with D tentatively TRBD2 (6 bases). The CDR3 loop spans 15 amino acids. V shed 4 bases and J shed 5 bases, with 17 bases lying between them. Germline loops: CDR1 SGHAT, CDR2 FQDESV (reference sequence). The CDR3 nucleotides read TGTGCCAGCAGCTCCGCGGCGGGGCCTGGGGAGACCCAGTACTTC. It specifies CASSSAAGPGETQYF.

The chain joins TRBV11-2 to TRBJ2-7; D is unclear. In germline, CDR1 is SGHAT, CDR2 FQNNGV. The CDR3 is 13 amino acids. Trimming pared 1 base from V and 5 bases from J, leaving 9 bases between. CDR3 protein: CASSLGLANEQYF. The DNA of the CDR3 is TGTGCCAGCAGCTTAGGCCTCGCGAACGAGCAGTACTTC.

The genes are TRBV28 and TRBJ1-2; 11 nucleotides align to TRBD1. The CDR3 has 17 amino acids. Germline V lookup: CDR1 MDHEN, CDR2 SYDVKM. J gave up 4 bases and V 6 bases, and 13 bases lay outside the gene matches. The CDR3 DNA reads TGTGCCAGCAGCCCCTCCGGGACAGGGGGTTACGGCTATGGCTACACCTTC. Its translation is CASSPSGTGGYGYGYTF.

The rearrangement uses TRBV5-5 and TRBJ1-4, with D possibly matching TRBD1 (6 bases). The CDR3 is 13 residues long. Trimming removed 0 bases at V and 7 bases at J, with 7 bases between. Germline V gene data show CDR1 as SGHKS and CDR2 as YYEKEE (reference sequence). The CDR3: CASSLDRVEKLFF. CDR3 DNA: TGTGCCAGCAGCTTGGACAGGGTTGAAAAACTGTTTTTT. The full variable domain, completed using reference TRBV5-5 and TRBJ1-4, is DAGVTQSPTHLIKTRGQQVTLRCSPISGHKSVSWYQQVLGQGPQFIFQYYEKEERGRGNFPDRFSARQFPNYSSELNVNALLLGDSALYLCASSLDRVEKLFFGSGTQLSVL.

CDR3 loop: CASSPWTADGGNQPQHF. In DNA, the CDR3 is TGTGCCAGTAGTCCTTGGACAGCAGACGGTGGCAATCAGCCCCAGCATTTT. The chain has TRBV19 and TRBJ1-5; a possible D gene is TRBD1 (6 bases). With 5 bases removed from V and 2 bases from J, the gap between germline ends came to 19 bases. Germline CDR1 and CDR2: LNHDA and SQIVND (reference sequence). The CDR3 spans 17 residues.

The chain carries TRBV28 and TRBJ2-7, with a tentative D call TRBD2 (7 bases). CDR1 and CDR2 (germline): MDHEN, SYDVKM. Trimming left V 3 bases short and J 3 bases short, with 15 bases between. There are 15 residues in the CDR3. The CDR3 region has the DNA TGTGCCAGCAGTTTGAGGGGGGGGAGCTTCTACGAGCAGTACTTC. This sequence encodes CASSLRGGSFYEQYF.

This chain connects TRBV7-3 to TRBJ2-7, with D unresolved. CDR3 length equals 13 residues. Trimming took off 4 bases at V and 4 bases at J, with 11 bases between the two ends. CDR1 and CDR2 from the germline V gene are SGHTA and FQGTGA. DNA for the CDR3: TGTGCCAGCAGCTCAAGTGCCGGTTACGAGCAGTACTTC. Translated, it gives CASSSSAGYEQYF.

V is TRBV10-3 and J is TRBJ2-1; 11 positions agree with TRBD2. V shed 6 bases, J shed 0 bases, and the junction held 4 bases outside the gene matches. The CDR3 extends over 16 amino acids. From germline, CDR1 is ENHRY and CDR2 SYGVKD. The CDR3 DNA is TGTGCCATCAGGGAGACTAGCGGGACCTCCTACAATGAGCAGTTCTTC. It yields the protein CAIRETSGTSYNEQFF.

This clone turned up a few times. V and J are TRBV5-8 and TRBJ1-1; tentative D call: TRBD1 (5 bases). The V end lost 4 bases, the J end lost 2 bases, and 15 bases lay between the germline ends. CDR1 is SGHTS and CDR2 is YDEGEE in the germline V gene. CDR3 length equals 15 residues. The CDR3 DNA is TGTGCCAGCAGCCCGTGGACACCTTTAAACACTGAAGCTTTCTTT. Encoded protein: CASSPWTPLNTEAFF.

Note on this clone: The same CDR3 arises from other DNA sequences in this sample as well. The chain recombines TRBV18 with TRBJ1-5, with TRBD1 identical over 8 bases. The germline gives CDR1 KGHSH, CDR2 LQKENI. Trimming cost V 6 bases and J 2 bases; bases outside gene matches: 3. The CDR3 runs 14 residues. The CDR3 DNA follows: TGTGCCAGCTCCCAGGACAGGGGCAATCAGCCCCAGCATTTT. Translation: CASSQDRGNQPQHF.

V is TRBV4-1 and J is TRBJ1-1, with TRBD1 as a possible D gene (5 bases). CDR1 MGHRA and CDR2 YSYEKL come from the germline V gene. V dropped 4 bases and J dropped 8 bases, with 17 bases sitting between them. The CDR3 totals 14 residues. DNA for the CDR3: TGCGCCAGCAGCCCTCTTAGGGGCAGTAGGGAAGCTTTCTTT. It codes for CASSPLRGSREAFF.

V usage is TRBV28 and J usage is TRBJ1-5, with D perhaps matching TRBD1 (6 bases). The germline gives CDR1 MDHEN, CDR2 SYDVKM. CDR3 length equals 15 residues. Between the trimmed V and J ends, which lost 4 bases and 3 bases, there was a span of 13 bases. The CDR3 DNA sequence: TGTGCCAGCAGTTCGACTGGACAGCACAATCAGCCCCAGCATTTT. This gives the protein CASSSTGQHNQPQHF.

The table lists this clone with a few counts. The chain recombines TRBV28 with TRBJ1-5; possible D gene TRBD1, 5 bases. The CDR3 is made up of 15 amino acids. Trimming took 7 bases from V and 1 from J, leaving 14 bases between them. CDR1 is MDHEN, CDR2 SYDVKM, per germline. The CDR3 reads CASTRPGGSNQPQHF. The CDR3 nucleotides read TGTGCCAGCACCCGGCCGGGGGGAAGCAATCAGCCCCAGCATTTT.

The chain joins TRBV6-5 to TRBJ1-3; D is ambiguous. V lost 8 bases, J lost 0 bases, and 2 bases lay in between. The germline CDR1 and CDR2 sequences are MNHEY and SVGAGI. This CDR3 is 11 amino acids long. For the CDR3, the DNA is TGTGCCAGCTACTCTGGAAACACCATATATTTT. Its translation: CASYSGNTIYF.

For the CDR3, the DNA is TGTGCCAGCAGCTTAGCTCGACAGGGGACCGACCGGGAGACCCAGTACTTC. It encodes CASSLARQGTDRETQYF. The rearrangement joins TRBV7-9 to TRBJ2-5; TRBD1 agrees at 8 bases. The CDR3 is 17 residues long. CDR1 SEHNR and CDR2 FQNEAQ come from the germline V gene (reference sequence). J gave up 5 bases and V 0 bases, and 11 bases lay outside the gene matches.

The CDR3 region is CASSLVGQPTNEQFF. As DNA, the CDR3 is TGCGCCAGCAGCTTGGTGGGACAGCCTACCAATGAGCAGTTCTTC. The gene calls are TRBV5-1 and TRBJ2-1, with 7 bases fitting TRBD1. V shed 0 bases, J shed 6 bases, and the junction held 6 bases outside the gene matches. The CDR3 is 15 amino acids. In germline, CDR1 is SGHRS, CDR2 YFSETQ. The complete variable domain, with remaining parts taken from reference TRBV5-1 and TRBJ2-1, reads KAGVTQTPRYLIKTRGQQVTLSCSPISGHRSVSWYQQTPGQGLQFLFEYFSETQRNKGNFPGRFSGRQFSNSRSEMNVSTLELGDSALYLCASSLVGQPTNEQFFGPGTRLTVL.

This chain links TRBV6-4 with TRBJ1-5, with D possibly matching TRBD1 (5 bases). Looked up from germline, CDR1 is MRHNA and CDR2 is SNTAGT. Trimming took 6 bases from V and 2 from J, leaving 14 bases between them. The CDR3 has 15 amino acids. CDR3 in DNA: TGTGCCAGCAGCCCGTCGGGGGAAGGCAATCAGCCCCAGCATTTT. Its protein is CASSPSGEGNQPQHF.

The J gene is TRBJ2-5, the V gene TRBV5-1; 7 nucleotides agree with TRBD1. V was pared by 4 bases and J by 2 bases, with 5 bases of the junction left unmatched. This CDR3 has 14 residues. CDR1 is SGHRS and CDR2 is YFSETQ in the germline V gene. The CDR3 spells CASSRDRVQETQYF. The CDR3 coding sequence is TGCGCCAGCAGCCGTGACAGGGTACAAGAGACCCAGTACTTC.

The chain combines TRBV7-3 with TRBJ2-1, with 10 bases identical to TRBD1. CDR3 length: 15 amino acids. Germline values: CDR1 SGHTA, CDR2 FQGTGA. With V trimmed by 1 base and J by 10 bases, 7 bases remained unmatched. Here the CDR3 reads CASSLRAGTGEEQFF. In DNA, the CDR3 is TGTGCCAGCAGCTTAAGAGCGGGGACAGGGGAAGAGCAGTTCTTC.

The chain combines TRBV9 with TRBJ2-7; TRBD1 is a possible D gene (5 bases). The CDR3 has 15 residues. V lost 0 bases and J lost 1, with 11 bases in between. The germline V gene encodes CDR1 SGDLS and CDR2 YYNGEE. This chain's CDR3 is CASSVAAAGSYEQYF. The CDR3 coding sequence is TGTGCCAGCAGCGTAGCTGCGGCAGGGTCCTACGAGCAGTACTTC.

The J gene is TRBJ1-1, the V gene TRBV7-8; weak D call: TRBD1 (6 bases). The CDR3 extends over 16 amino acids. V was trimmed by 5 bases and J by 1 base, leaving 17 bases between them. Germline V gene data show CDR1 as SGHVS and CDR2 as FQNEAQ. The CDR3 is CASSPRPQGKNTEAFF. CDR3 in DNA: TGTGCCAGCAGCCCTAGACCCCAGGGGAAGAACACTGAAGCTTTCTTT.

This CDR3 is CSVAGTGETQYF. CDR3 DNA: TGCAGCGTAGCCGGGACAGGGGAGACCCAGTACTTC. The chain combines TRBV29-1 with TRBJ2-5, with 9 bases lining up with TRBD1. Germline V gene data show CDR1 as SQVTM and CDR2 as ANQGSEA. The CDR3 totals 12 residues. The junction had 4 bases not matched to a gene; V was cut back by 6 bases and J by 5 bases.

This chain uses TRBV24-1 with TRBJ2-7; tentatively, D is TRBD2 (6 bases). With 5 bases removed from V and 2 bases from J, the gap between germline ends came to 9 bases. Germline V gene data show CDR1 as KGHDR and CDR2 as SFDVKD. The CDR3 length is 13 residues. The CDR3 reads CATSVGGTYEQYF. As DNA, the CDR3 is TGTGCCACCAGTGTTGGGGGGACCTACGAGCAGTACTTC.

This clone was counted only a few times. The chain combines TRBV30 with TRBJ1-4; 10 bases map to TRBD1. The germline gives CDR1 GTSNPN, CDR2 SVGIG (reference sequence). The length of the CDR3 is 13 residues. J was trimmed by 13 bases and V by 1 base; bases with no gene match: 6. CDR3 sequence: CAWSGGQGNGLFF. DNA of the CDR3: TGTGCCTGGAGTGGGGGACAGGGGAACGGACTGTTTTTT.

The genes are TRBV5-1 and TRBJ2-4, with 11 bases identical to TRBD2. Looked up from germline, CDR1 is SGHRS and CDR2 is YFSETQ. V dropped 4 bases and J dropped 1; count of bases not matched to a gene: 10. The CDR3 covers 18 residues. This CDR3 is CASSTLAGAFGAKNIQYF. CDR3 in DNA: TGCGCCAGCAGCACACTAGCGGGGGCCTTCGGGGCCAAAAACATTCAGTACTTC.

CDR3 coding DNA: TGTGCCAGCAGCTTTACAGAGAACACTGAAGCTTTCTTT. Amino acid sequence: CASSFTENTEAFF. This chain links TRBV7-3 with TRBJ1-1, with D uncertain. The CDR3 is made up of 13 amino acids. Germline V CDR1 and CDR2: SGHTA, FQGTGA. V shed 3 bases and J shed 1 base, with 6 bases lying between them.